The clone carrying this T cell receptor beta chain was detected many times. The target antigen is unknown. CDR1 is SEHNR and CDR2 is FQNEAQ in the germline V gene (reference sequence). CDR3 size: 15 residues. J gave up 8 bases and V 1 base, and 3 bases lay outside the gene matches. Unique molecular identifiers featured in how the TCRbeta library was prepared. TCRdb recomputed calls from the PCR reads with MiXCR, one row per CDR3 protein. The sample comprises approximately 290,000 distinct CDR3 sequences, 11% of which are singletons, and roughly a quarter rests with the top ten. This sample was included in a study of T-cell reconstitution after alpha-beta-depleted transplantation in children. Overall study findings and caveats: Recipient T cells and thymic progenitors that survived were the source of the high TCRbeta diversity seen at day 60 in some patients. Reportedly, alpha-beta T cells present about two months post-transplant originated from several hundred expanded clones of graft origin. The authors attributed T-cell counts and diversity one year after transplant mostly to newly produced T cells.

Sequencing used peripheral blood, obtained 180 days after TCRalphabeta/CD19-depleted stem cell transplant. This clonotype was sampled from a male patient under 10 years old who had a stem cell transplant for chronic granulomatous disease, so the T cells may come from the graft donor. The chain is built from TRBV7-9 and TRBJ2-1, with TRBD2 matching over 12 bases. CDR3 sequence (DNA): TGTGCCAGCAGCTTAGAACTAGCGGGAGGTCATGAGCAGTTCTTC. As protein: CASSLELAGGHEQFF.